This T cell receptor beta chain was identified in a study of blood T cells in healthy people across ages. With a J-beta primer mix and a sample-barcoded 5' primer, a second PCR ran roughly 6 to 11 cycles. TCRdb independently ran MiXCR on the 5' RACE reads; one entry per CDR3 protein. The profile shows 800,000 to 950,000 distinct CDR3 sequences, roughly 52% of them singletons. The CDR3 sequence is 12 residues long. CDR1 SGHRS and CDR2 YFSETQ come from the germline V gene. The individuals who served as donors were healthy Caucasians living in Russia, aged about 6 to 95. This clonotype occurred a few times. The junction differs from germline at one of its ends, possibly a read error.

Sequences were obtained from blood. The sequence came from a man aged 30 to 39 in good health. This chain connects TRBV5-1 to TRBJ1-2; D is unclear. The CDR3 region is CASSLEGHGYTF. The DNA of the CDR3 is TGCGCCAGCAGTTTGGAAGGGCATGGCTACACCTTC.